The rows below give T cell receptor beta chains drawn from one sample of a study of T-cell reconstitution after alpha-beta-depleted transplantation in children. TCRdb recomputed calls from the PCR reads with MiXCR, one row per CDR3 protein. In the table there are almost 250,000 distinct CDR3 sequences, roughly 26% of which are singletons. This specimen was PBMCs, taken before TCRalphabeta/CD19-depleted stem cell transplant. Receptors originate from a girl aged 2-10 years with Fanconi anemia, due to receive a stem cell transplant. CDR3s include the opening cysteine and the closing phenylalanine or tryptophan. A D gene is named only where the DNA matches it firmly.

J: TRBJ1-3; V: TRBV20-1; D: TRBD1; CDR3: CSAYGQGLSGNTIYF
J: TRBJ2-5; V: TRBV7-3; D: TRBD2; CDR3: CASSLQRGSQETQYF
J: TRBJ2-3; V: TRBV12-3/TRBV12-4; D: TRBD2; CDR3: CATWAGLAGVLDTQYF
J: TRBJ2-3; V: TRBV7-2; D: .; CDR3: CASSLDWGTSTDTQYF
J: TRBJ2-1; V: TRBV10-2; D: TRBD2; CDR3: CASSEVGLAGGYNEQFF
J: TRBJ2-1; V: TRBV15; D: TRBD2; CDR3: CATSQGTSGVNEQFF
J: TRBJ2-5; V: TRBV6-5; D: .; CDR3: CASSYSGRYQETQYF
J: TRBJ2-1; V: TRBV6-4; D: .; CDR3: CASSTSPYNEQFF
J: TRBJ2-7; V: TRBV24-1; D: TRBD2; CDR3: CATSGGTESSGRDYEQYF
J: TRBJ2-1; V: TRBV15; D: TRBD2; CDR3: CATSRFLLAGPYNEQFF
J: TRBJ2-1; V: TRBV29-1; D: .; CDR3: CSVVGLQVNEQFF
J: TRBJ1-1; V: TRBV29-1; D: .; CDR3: CSVVGREVVRAFF
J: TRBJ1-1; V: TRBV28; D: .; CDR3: CASSLGGEGAKAFF
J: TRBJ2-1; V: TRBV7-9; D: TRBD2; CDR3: CASSLGTSGRPQFF
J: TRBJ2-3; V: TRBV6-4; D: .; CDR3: CASSDGSDTDTQYF
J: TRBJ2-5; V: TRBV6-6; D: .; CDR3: CASSPRGIETQYF
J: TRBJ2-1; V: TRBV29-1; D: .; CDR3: CSVEEWPQSSYNEQFF
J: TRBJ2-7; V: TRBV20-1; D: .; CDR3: CSANDPDSAPYEQYF
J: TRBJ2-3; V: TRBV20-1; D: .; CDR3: CSASRDWSTDTQYF
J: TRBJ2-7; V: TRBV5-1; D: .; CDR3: CASSLFTSRGSYEQYF
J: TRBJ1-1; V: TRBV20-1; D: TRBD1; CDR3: CSARLEGADTEAFF
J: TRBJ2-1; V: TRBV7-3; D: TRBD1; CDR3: CASSMSRGRMDEQFF
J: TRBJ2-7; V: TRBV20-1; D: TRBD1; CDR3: CSASKQGGEQYF
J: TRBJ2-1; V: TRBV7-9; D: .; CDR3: CASSVPVSSYNEQFF
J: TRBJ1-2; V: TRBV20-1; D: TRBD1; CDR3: CSARAGSGGSNYGYTF
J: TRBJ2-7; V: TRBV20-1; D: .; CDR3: CSASGSGAYEQYF
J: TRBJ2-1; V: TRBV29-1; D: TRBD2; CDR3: CSVGTRKNEQFF
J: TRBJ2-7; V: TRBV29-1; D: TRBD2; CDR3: CSVRGTSGTRHEQYF
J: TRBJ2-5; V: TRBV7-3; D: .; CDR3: CASSLTPGQPQETQYF
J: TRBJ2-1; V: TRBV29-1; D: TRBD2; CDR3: CSVEGGTSGMPGSYNEQFF
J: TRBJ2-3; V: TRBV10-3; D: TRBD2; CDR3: CAISSRGREGRGDTQYF
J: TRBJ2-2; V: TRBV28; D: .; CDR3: CASSLWTTNTGELFF